These 11 T cell receptor beta chains originate from one sample sequenced in a study of blood T cells in healthy people across ages. Alongside a J-beta primer mix, a sample-barcoded 5' primer served in a second PCR lasting roughly 6 to 11 cycles. TCRdb itself ran the 5' RACE reads through MiXCR, one entry per CDR3 protein. The sample comprises roughly 700,000 distinct CDR3 sequences, roughly 25% of which are singletons, and around 9.2% rests with the top ten. The same data also contributed to another study, on T cells of mothers and their children.

The sample was blood. These receptors originate from a boy aged 10-17 years in good health.

This clonotype showed up just a few times. The chain links TRBV24-1 to TRBJ2-3; 8 bases are a match to TRBD2. Germline lookup yields CDR1 KGHDR and CDR2 SFDVKD. The CDR3 extends over 16 amino acids. Trimming removed 2 bases from V and 5 bases from J; junction bases left unmatched: 8. The CDR3 sequence: CATSDSRAGVEDTQYF. CDR3 DNA sequence: TGTGCCACCAGTGATTCCAGAGCGGGAGTCGAAGATACGCAGTATTTT.

The V call is TRBV4-2, the J call TRBJ2-5, with D uncertain. This CDR3 is built from 15 residues. The V and J ends lost 0 bases and 3 bases respectively, with 11 bases between them. Germline CDR1 LGHNA, CDR2 YNFKEQ. CDR3 sequence (DNA): TGTGCCAGCAGCCAAGAGGACCGATCTAAAGAGACCCAGTACTTC. Its protein is CASSQEDRSKETQYF.

V usage is TRBV7-8 and J usage is TRBJ1-2; D is unclear. Trimming removed 1 base at V and 3 bases at J, with 9 bases between. The V gene's germline CDR1 is SGHVS and CDR2 FQNEAQ. The CDR3 has 14 residues. CDR3 in DNA: TGTGCCAGCAGCTTAGATTTTGGTGACTATGGCTACACCTTC. Its translation: CASSLDFGDYGYTF.

Concerning this clonotype: At one end the junction does not follow the germline gene, possibly because of a read error. The chain links TRBV5-1 to TRBJ2-5; the D is unclear. Germline CDR1 reads SGHRS; CDR2 reads YFSETQ. This CDR3 is 15 amino acids long. CDR3 bases: TGCGCCAGCAGCTTGTTCCCAGGAGAGTTGGAGACCCGGTGCTTC. It is translated as CASSLFPGELETRCF.

The chain couples TRBV2 to TRBJ2-7; D not resolved. Germline V lookup: CDR1 SNHLY, CDR2 FYNNEI. The CDR3 has 15 residues. Trimming shortened V by 6 bases and J by 2 bases, and 17 bases separated the two germline ends. Here the CDR3 reads CASRSQAGQTYEQYF. CDR3 coding DNA: TGTGCCAGCAGATCGCAGGCCGGCCAAACCTACGAGCAGTACTTC.

The rearrangement uses TRBV11-3 and TRBJ1-1; tentative D call: TRBD1 (5 bases). V shed 4 bases and J shed 11 bases, with 11 bases lying between them. Germline CDR1 SGHNT, CDR2 YENEEA. The CDR3 runs 11 residues. CDR3 DNA: TGTGCCAGCAGCTATGGGGGACGCGCTTTCTTT. Amino acid sequence: CASSYGGRAFF.

This chain connects TRBV20-1 to TRBJ2-1, with 8 bases lining up with TRBD2. The length of the CDR3 is 17 residues. Germline V gene lookup returns CDR1 DFQATT and CDR2 SNEGSKA (reference sequence). V gave up 2 bases and J gave up 0 bases; unmatched junction bases: 9. CDR3 nucleotides: TGCAGTGCTAGACCCTTGTTAGCGGGAAGCTCCTACAATGAGCAGTTCTTC. This encodes CSARPLLAGSSYNEQFF.

The chain joins TRBV27 to TRBJ2-1; D gene unclear. V was trimmed by 8 bases and J by 1 base, leaving 9 bases between them. Germline loops: CDR1 MNHEY, CDR2 SMNVEV (reference sequence). The CDR3 length is 13 residues. In DNA, the CDR3 is TGTGCCAGCGGTTATGTATCCTACAATGAGCAGTTCTTC. Its translation: CASGYVSYNEQFF.

This clonotype was seen more than once but under ten times. This rearrangement joins TRBV7-3 to TRBJ2-7; 7 bases match TRBD1. The V gene end was trimmed by 5 bases and the J gene end by 5 bases; junction bases not matched to a gene: 9. This CDR3 has 14 amino acids. Germline loops: CDR1 SGHTA, CDR2 FQGTGA. This CDR3 is CASSRSTGFDEQYF. The CDR3, as DNA: TGTGCCAGCAGCCGATCGACAGGGTTTGACGAGCAGTACTTC.

The chain combines TRBV20-1 with TRBJ1-2; D remains ambiguous. V lost 6 bases to trimming and J lost 5 bases, with 13 bases between them. This CDR3 comprises 12 residues. CDR1 and CDR2 from the germline V gene are DFQATT and SNEGSKA (reference sequence). DNA of the CDR3: TGCAGTGCCCCGGATGTTATTTATGGCTACACCTTC. It yields the protein CSAPDVIYGYTF.

V gene TRBV6-5 combines with J gene TRBJ2-1, with D possibly matching TRBD2 (6 bases). Trimming removed 0 bases from V and 3 bases from J, with 15 bases in between. CDR3 size: 17 residues. Germline V gene lookup returns CDR1 MNHEY and CDR2 SVGAGI. The CDR3 sequence: CASSYSTRRGNYNEQFF. DNA for the CDR3: TGTGCCAGCAGTTACTCGACCCGACGCGGGAACTACAATGAGCAGTTCTTC.